A selection of T cell receptor beta chains follows, all from one sample in a study of glioma-infiltrating T cells after dendritic cell vaccination. Measured with immunoSEQ multiplex PCR; TCRdb has only the in-frame clones, and not every one. The sample has around 10,000 clones, 81% seen once. This material consisted of blood, taken after dendritic cell vaccination. These TCRs come from a human donor with glioblastoma. Each CDR3 is given with its conserved first and last residue. Each record gives: clone size, D gene, CDR3 length, J gene, V gene, CDR3 DNA, CDR3 protein. D genes are given only for firm matches. Not all rows give a size; the values are once, few, many and, for expanded clones, a class.

NA | TRBD2 | 14 | TRBJ2-7 | TRBV7-2 | TGTGCCAGCAGCTTTGGCGGGGGATCCTACGAGCAGTACTTC | CASSFGGGSYEQYF
NA | TRBD1 | 15 | TRBJ1-5 | TRBV19 | TGTGCCAGTAGTATAACTCAGGGGGCAGGGCAGCCCCAGCATTTT | CASSITQGAGQPQHF
NA | TRBD2 | 20 | TRBJ2-4 | TRBV19 | TGTGCCAGTAGTACACTGGGACTAGCGGGAGGGCCCGAGCTAAAAAACATTCAGTACTTC | CASSTLGLAGGPELKNIQYF
NA | TRBD2 | 18 | TRBJ2-3 | TRBV11-2 | TGTGCCAGCAGCTTAGATTTGCCCGGGACTAGCGGGACAGATACGCAGTATTTT | CASSLDLPGTSGTDTQYF
NA | TRBD1 | 15 | TRBJ2-7 | TRBV6-5 | TGTGCCACCGACAACGGCGGGACAGGGACTCGCGAGCAGTACTTC | CATDNGGTGTREQYF
NA | NA | 15 | TRBJ2-6 | TRBV6-4 | TGTGCCAGCAGCCTAGACTCTTCTGGGGCCAACGTCCTGACTTTC | CASSLDSSGANVLTF
NA | TRBD2 | 14 | TRBJ2-1 | TRBV6-1 | TGTGCCAGCAGTGGGACTAGCGAGTACAATGAGCAGTTCTTC | CASSGTSEYNEQFF
few | TRBD1 | 14 | TRBJ1-2 | TRBV5-5 | TGTGCCAGCAGCTTTGAACAGGGGAATAGTGGCTACACCTTC | CASSFEQGNSGYTF
NA | TRBD2 | 18 | TRBJ2-1 | TRBV28 | TGTGCCAGCAGTCGCGGACTAGCGAGGGAGGAATCCTACAATGAGCAGTTCTTC | CASSRGLAREESYNEQFF
NA | NA | 15 | TRBJ2-4 | TRBV9 | TGTGCCAGCAGCCCATACAGTGAAGCCAAAAACATTCAGTACTTC | CASSPYSEAKNIQYF